This TCR beta chain was identified in a study of T cells in Graves' hyperthyroidism and ophthalmopathy. At the level of the study: Specimen type is peripheral blood, collected at initial diagnosis prior to any treatment. Study-wide results and caveats: Prediction of ophthalmopathy progression came a median roughly 6.7 months pre-onset.

This clonotype has a count of ten or more. Its antigen is still unknown. Regions amplified from RNA transcripts were the TCR beta CDR3 regions. Researchers ran a first-round RT-PCR on the TCR CDR3 using the HTBI primer set. TCRdb used MiXCR to reprocess the multiplex PCR reads, holding one entry per CDR3 protein. The repertoire has about 290,000 distinct CDR3 sequences, about 14% of them found once; the top ten carry 7.8%. Aged 18 to 65, the patients had hyperthyroidism that was newly diagnosed and had lasted under 2 months. The TCR originated in a woman aged 25 to 39 with Graves' hyperthyroidism that later progressed to Graves' ophthalmopathy. The sequencing sample was made of blood.

CDR3 loop: CASSLWTRDAKNIQYF. The CDR3, as DNA: TGTGCCAGCAGTTTATGGACCAGGGACGCCAAAAACATTCAGTACTTC. The chain couples TRBV28 to TRBJ2-4; D may correspond to TRBD1 or TRBD2 (5 bases each). The germline V and J ends were trimmed by 0 bases and 1 base, with 10 bases remaining between them. Germline loops: CDR1 MDHEN, CDR2 SYDVKM. The CDR3 contains 16 residues. The full variable domain, in which reference TRBV28 and TRBJ2-4 provide the parts outside the CDR3, is DVKVTQSSRYLVKRTGEKVFLECVQDMDHENMFWYRQDPGLGLRLIYFSYDVKMKEKGDIPEGYSVSREKKERFSLILESASTNQTSMYLCASSLWTRDAKNIQYFGAGTRLSVL.